Listed here are 9 T cell receptor beta chains from one sample, sequenced in a study of blood T cell repertoires in COVID-19. The table came from immunoSEQ multiplex PCR; TCRdb's copy has only in-frame clones and leaves some out. The sample comprises about 320,000 clones, about 85% of which are singletons, and 1.5% to 2% rests with the top ten. The sample was PBMCs or T cells enriched from blood (not recorded which). Receptors were obtained from a young woman who had been exposed to COVID-19.

This clone came up a few times. This rearrangement joins TRBV6-1 to TRBJ1-4; a weak D match, TRBD1 (6 bases). CDR3 length equals 16 residues. Germline assignment: CDR1 MNHNS and CDR2 SASEGT. The V and J ends lost 0 bases and 3 bases respectively, with 11 bases between them. CDR3 residues: CASSEATTGPNEKLFF. In DNA form, the CDR3 reads TGTGCCAGCAGTGAAGCCACGACAGGCCCTAATGAAAAACTGTTTTTT.

This clone came up once. The chain links TRBV7-3 to TRBJ1-6; 11 bases agree with TRBD1. The germline V gene encodes CDR1 SGHTA and CDR2 FQGTGA. Trimming cost V 4 bases and J 9 bases; bases outside gene matches: 8. There are 16 residues in the CDR3. CDR3 protein: CASSSDPGQGGSPLHF. Here the CDR3 DNA reads TGTGCCAGCAGCTCCGATCCGGGACAGGGGGGTTCACCCCTCCACTTT.

This chain joins TRBV30 and TRBJ2-2; TRBD1 matches 8 bases. The germline V gene encodes CDR1 GTSNPN and CDR2 SVGIG (reference sequence). This CDR3 contains 20 residues. V lost 5 bases and J lost 4; bases outside the gene matches: 24. CDR3 sequence: CAWGRGVLGQGRSGTGELFF. The CDR3 DNA reads TGTGCCTGGGGTAGAGGGGTACTAGGACAGGGAAGGAGCGGCACCGGGGAGCTGTTTTTT.

This clone was detected ten times or more. As DNA, the CDR3 is TGTGCCAGCAGCTTATGGACAGGGGGCAAGCGGGACGAGCAGTACTTC. Protein sequence: CASSLWTGGKRDEQYF. The chain joins TRBV5-6 to TRBJ2-7, with 11 bases aligning to TRBD1. The CDR3 extends over 16 amino acids. V shed 2 bases, J shed 5 bases, and the junction held 9 bases outside the gene matches. Germline CDR1 SGHDT, CDR2 YYEEEE.

The chain joins TRBV18 to TRBJ1-2, with a tentative D call TRBD1 (5 bases). Trimming removed 0 bases at V and 4 bases at J, with 9 bases between. The CDR3 runs to 14 residues. Germline values: CDR1 KGHSH, CDR2 LQKENI. CDR3 coding DNA: TGTGCCAGCTCACCACCAAGCGGGACCTATGGCTACACCTTC. Translation: CASSPPSGTYGYTF.

The gene calls are TRBV5-4 and TRBJ2-1; tentative D call: TRBD1 (5 bases). V lost 3 bases, J lost 8 bases, and 15 bases lay in between. The length of the CDR3 is 14 residues. Looked up from germline, CDR1 is SGHNT and CDR2 is YYREEE (reference sequence). The CDR3 loop is CASSSWGLVHEQFF. In DNA, the CDR3 is TGTGCCAGCAGCTCGTGGGGCCTTGTACATGAGCAGTTCTTC.

The V call is TRBV2, the J call TRBJ1-1, with D unresolved. Germline CDR1 reads SNHLY; CDR2 reads FYNNEI. The germline V and J ends were trimmed by 2 bases and 2 bases, with 12 bases remaining between them. This CDR3 is built from 15 residues. The DNA of the CDR3 is TGTGCCAGCAGTGAACGTCCAGGTTCCAACACTGAAGCTTTCTTT. Encoded protein: CASSERPGSNTEAFF.

The V and J genes are TRBV7-8 and TRBJ2-7; TRBD1 agrees at 9 bases. In germline, CDR1 is SGHVS, CDR2 FQNEAQ. CDR3 length: 14 residues. The trim removed 6 bases at V and 3 bases at J, leaving 6 bases unmatched. The CDR3 coding sequence is TGTGCCAGCAGGGTAGGGACAGGGAGCTACGAGCAGTACTTC. Translation gives CASRVGTGSYEQYF.

This chain's CDR3 is CASSGYKAGAHETQYF. CDR3 DNA sequence: TGTGCCAGTAGTGGGTATAAAGCGGGAGCTCATGAGACCCAGTACTTC. This chain joins TRBV19 and TRBJ2-5; 8 bases map to TRBD2. The CDR3 length is 16 residues. In germline, CDR1 is LNHDA, CDR2 SQIVND (reference sequence). V shed 5 bases and J 5 bases; nucleotides not matched to a gene: 13.